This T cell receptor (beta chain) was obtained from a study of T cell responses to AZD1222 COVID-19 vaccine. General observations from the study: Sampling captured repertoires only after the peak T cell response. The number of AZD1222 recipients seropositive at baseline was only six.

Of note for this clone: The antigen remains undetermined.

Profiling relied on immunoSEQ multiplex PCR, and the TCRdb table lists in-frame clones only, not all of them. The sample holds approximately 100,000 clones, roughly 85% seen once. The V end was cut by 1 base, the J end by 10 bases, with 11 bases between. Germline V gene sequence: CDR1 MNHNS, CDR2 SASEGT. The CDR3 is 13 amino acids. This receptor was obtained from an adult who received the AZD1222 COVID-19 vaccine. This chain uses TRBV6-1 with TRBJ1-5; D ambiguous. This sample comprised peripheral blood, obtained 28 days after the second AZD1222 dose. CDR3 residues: CASSEGTSLPQHF. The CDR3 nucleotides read TGTGCCAGCAGTGAAGGGACCTCCTTACCCCAGCATTTT.